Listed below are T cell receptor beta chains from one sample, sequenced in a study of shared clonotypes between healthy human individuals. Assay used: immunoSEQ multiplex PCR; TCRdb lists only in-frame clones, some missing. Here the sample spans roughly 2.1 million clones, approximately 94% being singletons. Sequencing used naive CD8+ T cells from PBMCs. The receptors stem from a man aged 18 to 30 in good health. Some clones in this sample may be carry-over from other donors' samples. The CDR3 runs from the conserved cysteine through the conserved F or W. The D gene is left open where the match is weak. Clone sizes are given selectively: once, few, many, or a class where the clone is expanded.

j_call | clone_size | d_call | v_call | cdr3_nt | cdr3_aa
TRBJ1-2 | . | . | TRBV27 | TGTGCCAGCAGTAAACAGCAGATATCGAACTATGGCTACACCTTC | CASSKQQISNYGYTF
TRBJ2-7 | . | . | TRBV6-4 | TGTGCCAGCAGTGACCCTCGAGGAGCGTTAGGGGGAGGGGAGCAGTACTTC | CASSDPRGALGGGEQYF
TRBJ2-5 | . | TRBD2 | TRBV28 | TGTGCCAGCAGGCTCCTAGCGGGAATAGGGGAGACCCAGTACTTC | CASRLLAGIGETQYF
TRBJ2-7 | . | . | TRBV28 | TGTGCCAGCAGTTTCCCGGGAGAGCAGTACTTC | CASSFPGEQYF
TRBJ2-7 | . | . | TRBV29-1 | TGCAGCGCGCAACCCGGGACGAATGGCGAGCAGTACTTC | CSAQPGTNGEQYF
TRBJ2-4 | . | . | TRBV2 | TGTGCCAGCAGTGAACTCGGTCCAGGGGCGGAGGCCAAAAACATTCAGTACTTC | CASSELGPGAEAKNIQYF
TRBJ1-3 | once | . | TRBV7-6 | TGTGCCAGCAGCTCGCCCAGGGCGAGCTCTGGAAACACCATATATTTT | CASSSPRASSGNTIYF
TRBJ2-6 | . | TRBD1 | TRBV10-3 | TGTGCCATCAGGGACAGGGACGTCTCTGGGGCCAACGTCCTGACTTTC | CAIRDRDVSGANVLTF
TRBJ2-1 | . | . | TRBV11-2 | TGTGCCAGCAGCTTAGAGGCCAGGGGCTATGAGCAGTTCTTC | CASSLEARGYEQFF
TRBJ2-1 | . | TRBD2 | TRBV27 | TGTGCCAGCAGTACATACCCCGTAGCGGGAGCCCACAATGAGCAGTTCTTC | CASSTYPVAGAHNEQFF
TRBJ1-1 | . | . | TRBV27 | TGTGCCAGCAAGTACGGGGTAAGGAACACTGAAGCTTTCTTT | CASKYGVRNTEAFF
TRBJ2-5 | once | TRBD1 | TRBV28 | TGTGCCAGCAGATACCCAGGGGGAATGTGGGAGACCCAGTACTTC | CASRYPGGMWETQYF
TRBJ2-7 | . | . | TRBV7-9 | TGTGCCAGCAGCTTAGCTCCGGACACAAAGTACTTC | CASSLAPDTKYF
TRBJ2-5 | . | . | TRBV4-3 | TGCGCCAGCAGCCAAGATGGGGATCAAGAGACCCAGTACTTC | CASSQDGDQETQYF
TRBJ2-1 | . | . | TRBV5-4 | TGTGCCAGCAGCTTCACTACGGAGGTATACAATGAGCAGTTCTTC | CASSFTTEVYNEQFF
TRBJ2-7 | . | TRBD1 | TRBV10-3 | TGTGCCATCAGCAGGGACAGATCTGACGAGCAGTACTTC | CAISRDRSDEQYF
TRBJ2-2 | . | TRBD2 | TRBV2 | TGTGCCAGCACGGAGGGGATGGCGGGAGGGCCGGATACCGGGGAGCTGTTTTTT | CASTEGMAGGPDTGELFF
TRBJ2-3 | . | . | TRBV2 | TGTGCCAGCAGCAAGGGGGGGGCTCCCTGGACAGATACGCAGTATTTT | CASSKGGAPWTDTQYF
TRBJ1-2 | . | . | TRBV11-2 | TGTGCCAGCAGCTTAAGTCGGGGTGGCTATGGCTACACCTTC | CASSLSRGGYGYTF
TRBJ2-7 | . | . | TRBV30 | TGTGCCTGGAGTGTGGGCTTCTCCTACGAGCAGTACTTC | CAWSVGFSYEQYF
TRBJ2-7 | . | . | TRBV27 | TGTGCCAGCAGTTTATCGGGACGGTTCTACGAGCAGTACTTC | CASSLSGRFYEQYF
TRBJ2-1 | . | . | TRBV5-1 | TGCGCCAGCAGCTTAAGTGTGGGTCAGCCCTACAATGAGCAGTTCTTC | CASSLSVGQPYNEQFF
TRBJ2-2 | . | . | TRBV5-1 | TGCGCCAGCAGCCCGACAGGAACCGGGGAGCTGTTTTTT | CASSPTGTGELFF
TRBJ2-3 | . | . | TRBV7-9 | TGTGCCAGCAGCTTATGGAAGGACACAGATACGCAGTATTTT | CASSLWKDTDTQYF
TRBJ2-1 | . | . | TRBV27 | TGTGCCAGCAGTTTTCAGAGGGCCTACAATGAGCAGTTCTTC | CASSFQRAYNEQFF
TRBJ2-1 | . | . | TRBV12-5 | TGTGCTAGTGGTTTGGACCACTACAATGAGCAGTTCTTC | CASGLDHYNEQFF
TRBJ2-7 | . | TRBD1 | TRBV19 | TGTGCCAGTAGTCCAGGGGGCGTCTACGAGCAGTACTTC | CASSPGGVYEQYF
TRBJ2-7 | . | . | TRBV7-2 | TGTGCCAGCAGCTTCAATGGGATGAACTCCTACGAGCAGTACTTC | CASSFNGMNSYEQYF
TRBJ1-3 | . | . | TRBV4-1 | TGCGCCAGCAGCCAATGGGACGGCTCTGGAAACACCATATATTTT | CASSQWDGSGNTIYF
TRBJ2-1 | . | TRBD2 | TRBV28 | TGTGCCAGCAGTTTTCCGACAACCTCGGGGCTAGCGGGAGGTGATGAGCAGTTCTTC | CASSFPTTSGLAGGDEQFF
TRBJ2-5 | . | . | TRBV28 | TGTGCCAGCAGTCCGATACCGACAGGCTCAGAGACCCAGTACTTC | CASSPIPTGSETQYF
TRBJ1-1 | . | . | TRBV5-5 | TGTGCCAGCAGCTTGTATGAGAACACTGAAGCTTTCTTT | CASSLYENTEAFF
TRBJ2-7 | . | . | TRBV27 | TGTGCCAGCAGTTTCTCGGGAAGACCCTACGAGCAGTACTTC | CASSFSGRPYEQYF
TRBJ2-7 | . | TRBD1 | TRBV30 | TGTGCCTGGAGTGTAGGGACAGGTGCCTACGAGCAGTACTTC | CAWSVGTGAYEQYF
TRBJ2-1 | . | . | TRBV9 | TGTGCCAGCAGCGTTATCCCACACAACAATGAGCAGTTCTTC | CASSVIPHNNEQFF
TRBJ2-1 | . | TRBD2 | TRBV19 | TGTGCCAGTAGTCCCCCTTCCTGGCGGGAGGATTACAATGAGCAGTTCTTC | CASSPPSWREDYNEQFF